The 17 T cell receptor beta chains given below trace back to one sample, sequenced in a study of breast tumors, draining lymph nodes, adjacent tissues. A single record per CDR3 protein comes from TCRdb applying MiXCR to the multiplex PCR reads. Here the sample spans around 130,000 distinct CDR3 sequences, roughly 20% being singletons. Samples came from axillary lymph nodes draining the breast cancer. The sequencing input was axillary lymph node tissue. The receptors stem from a female donor with breast cancer. Some clones in this sample may be carry-over from other donors' samples.

This clonotype has only a few counts. The rearrangement joins TRBV28 to TRBJ2-7; 9 nucleotides align to TRBD2. Germline CDR1 MDHEN, CDR2 SYDVKM. This CDR3 comprises 18 residues. V lost 8 bases and J lost 3; bases outside the gene matches: 20. CDR3: CASSPWEREALPFYEQYF. CDR3 in DNA: TGTGCCAGCTCCCCCTGGGAGCGGGAGGCCCTTCCCTTCTACGAGCAGTACTTC.

This clonotype came up many times. The rearrangement links TRBV7-3 to TRBJ2-3; a possible D gene is TRBD2 (5 bases). The CDR3 covers 13 residues. V was clipped by 3 bases and J by 4 bases, with 8 bases between them. Germline loops: CDR1 SGHTA, CDR2 FQGTGA. CDR3 nucleotide sequence: TGTGCCAGCAGCTTTGTGGGAGCAGATACGCAGTATTTT. Translation gives CASSFVGADTQYF.

The rearrangement links TRBV15 to TRBJ2-4, with 7 bases matching TRBD2. The germline gives CDR1 LNHNV, CDR2 YYDKDF (reference sequence). V was clipped by 8 bases and J by 1 base; unmatched bases: 5. The CDR3 length is 14 residues. CDR3 bases: TGTGCCACCGGGGCGGGAGATGCCAAAAACATTCAGTACTTC. The encoded protein is CATGAGDAKNIQYF. The variable domain in full, completed from reference TRBV15 and TRBJ2-4, reads DAMVIQNPRYQVTQFGKPVTLSCSQTLNHNVMYWYQQKSSQAPKLLFHYYDKDFNNEADTPDNFQSRRPNTSFCFLDIRSPGLGDTAMYLCATGAGDAKNIQYFGAGTRLSVL.

The sample holds many counts of this clonotype. This chain connects TRBV10-2 to TRBJ2-1; a weak D match, TRBD2 (5 bases). The CDR3 extends over 16 amino acids. Germline V lookup: CDR1 WSHSY, CDR2 SAAADI. V was shortened by 2 bases and J by 1 base, with 12 bases between the two germline ends. The CDR3 sequence is CASSEMSGPSYNEQFF. The CDR3 DNA reads TGCGCCAGCAGTGAGATGAGCGGACCTTCCTACAATGAGCAGTTCTTC.

The chain uses TRBV28 and TRBJ2-7; D is unclear. V was trimmed by 5 bases and J by 0 bases, leaving 14 bases between them. CDR3 length: 15 amino acids. Germline loops: CDR1 MDHEN, CDR2 SYDVKM. CDR3 protein: CASSLVQTSSYEQYF. CDR3 DNA: TGTGCCAGCAGTCTTGTCCAGACCAGCTCCTACGAGCAGTACTTC.

This clonotype came up many times. The rearrangement uses TRBV29-1 and TRBJ1-2; TRBD1 agrees at 7 bases. Trimming removed 7 bases from V and 4 bases from J; junction bases left unmatched: 6. The length of the CDR3 is 12 residues. Looked up from germline, CDR1 is SQVTM and CDR2 is ANQGSEA. CDR3 sequence (DNA): TGCAGCGCTGGACAGGTCTCCTATGGCTACACCTTC. This codes for CSAGQVSYGYTF.

In this sample, this clonotype turned up many times. The gene calls are TRBV6-1 and TRBJ2-2; D is unclear. This CDR3 has 13 amino acids. Germline loops: CDR1 MNHNS, CDR2 SASEGT. Deletions cut 6 bases from V and 3 bases from J, with 8 bases between. CDR3 nucleotide sequence: TGTGCCAGCAGAACAGACTACACCGGGGAGCTGTTTTTT. Amino acid sequence: CASRTDYTGELFF.

This clonotype occurred many times. This sequence joins TRBV14 and TRBJ2-5; the match to TRBD1 covers 11 bases. The CDR3 contains 16 residues. V lost 4 bases to trimming and J lost 4 bases; unmatched junction nucleotides: 8. In germline, CDR1 is SGHDN, CDR2 FVKESK. The CDR3 loop reads CASSPSPGQGGETQYF. The CDR3 bases are TGTGCCAGCAGCCCAAGTCCGGGACAGGGGGGAGAGACCCAGTACTTC.

This clonotype was detected ten times or more. The chain uses TRBV11-2 and TRBJ2-7; 7 bases match TRBD1. Germline V gene data show CDR1 as SGHAT and CDR2 as FQNNGV. J gave up 3 bases and V 5 bases, and 7 bases lay outside the gene matches. The CDR3 runs 14 residues. DNA of the CDR3: TGTGCCAGCAGCCACCCGGGACAGTACTACGAGCAGTACTTC. Translation gives CASSHPGQYYEQYF.

This clonotype has a count of ten or more. The CDR3 DNA reads TGTGCCAGCAGCCGGCGACTAGCTTCAGCCTACAATGAGCAGTTCTTC. Protein: CASSRRLASAYNEQFF. This sequence joins TRBV5-6 and TRBJ2-1, with TRBD2 identical over 7 bases. The trim removed 4 bases at V and 2 bases at J, leaving 9 bases unmatched. The germline CDR1 and CDR2 sequences are SGHDT and YYEEEE. This CDR3 contains 16 residues.

As regards this clonotype: This may stem from a read error, because a much larger clone lies one nucleotide away. V gene TRBV5-4 combines with J gene TRBJ2-3, with 12 bases matching TRBD2. The CDR3 is 16 amino acids. V was clipped by 4 bases and J by 2 bases; unmatched bases: 5. Germline CDR1 reads SGHNT; CDR2 reads YYREEE (reference sequence). The CDR3 DNA follows: TGTGCCAGCAGCCTCTGGACTAGCGGGAACACAGATACGCAGTATTTT. Residues: CASSLWTSGNTDTQYF.

This clonotype has at least ten counts. The gene calls are TRBV9 and TRBJ2-3; 8 nucleotides line up with TRBD2. The V segment lost 4 bases and the J segment 3 bases; nucleotides outside the gene matches: 16. Germline V gene data show CDR1 as SGDLS and CDR2 as YYNGEE. The CDR3 runs to 18 residues. This chain's CDR3 is CASSPTTGAGVNTDTQYF. Here the CDR3 DNA reads TGTGCCAGCAGCCCGACGACCGGAGCGGGAGTTAATACAGATACGCAGTATTTT.

Many counts were recorded for this clonotype. The CDR3 is CSASNSLTDTQYF. The CDR3 DNA reads TGCAGTGCTAGTAACAGCCTCACAGATACGCAGTATTTT. The rearrangement links TRBV20-1 to TRBJ2-3; D gene uncertain. CDR1 is DFQATT and CDR2 is SNEGSKA in the germline V gene (reference sequence). V was cut by 3 bases and J by 2 bases, with 9 bases left in between. The CDR3 consists of 13 residues.

In its sample, this clonotype was seen many times. V is TRBV6-2 or TRBV6-3 and J is TRBJ2-3; D is perhaps TRBD2 (5 bases). The CDR3 is 13 residues long. The V end lost 6 bases, the J end lost 3 bases, and 10 bases lay between the germline ends. The V gene's germline CDR1 is MNHEY and CDR2 SVGEGT. Written as DNA, the CDR3 is TGTGCCAGCAGCGGGGTGGGTACAGATACGCAGTATTTT. It yields the protein CASSGVGTDTQYF.

In this sample, this clonotype turned up a few times. Just one base apart from a much larger clone, this may be a read error. The chain carries TRBV7-2 and TRBJ2-2; D tentatively reads TRBD1 or TRBD2 (5 bases each). CDR1 is SGHTA, CDR2 FQGNSA, per germline. The CDR3 runs to 15 residues. The CDR3 region is CASSEGTVNTGELLF. As DNA, the CDR3 is TGTGCCAGCAGCGAGGGGACGGTGAACACCGGGGAGCTGCTTTTT.

This clonotype was found many times. This chain joins TRBV7-9 and TRBJ1-4, with D maybe TRBD1 (6 bases). CDR1 and CDR2 (germline): SEHNR, FQNEAQ (reference sequence). The CDR3 is 14 residues long. Deletions cut 5 bases from V and 7 bases from J, with 14 bases between. CDR3 nucleotide sequence: TGTGCCAGCAGCCGACAGGATTGGAGTGAAAAACTGTTTTTT. Encoded protein: CASSRQDWSEKLFF.

Comment on this clonotype: A read error may explain this, as a much larger clone is one base away. The rearrangement joins TRBV5-1 to TRBJ2-6; TRBD1 might be the D (6 bases). Per the germline V gene, CDR1 is SGHRS and CDR2 is YFSETQ. This CDR3 is 14 amino acids long. The CDR3 sequence: CATRTDSGAYVLTF. The DNA of the CDR3 is TGCGCCACCCGGACAGACTCTGGGGCCTACGTCCTGACTTTC.